This T cell receptor (beta chain) was identified during a study of cytomegalovirus exposure and HLA in healthy donors. General study findings and limits: In terms of immune exposure information, only CMV serostatus was available. It was likely that a cluster of highly shared sequence variants was a sequencing artifact. Some TCR beta chains (about 180 of them) were listed as cytomegalovirus-associated.

CDR3 length: 13 amino acids. Trimming shortened V by 0 bases and J by 8 bases, and 8 bases separated the two germline ends. Germline loops: CDR1 SGHNT, CDR2 YYREEE (reference sequence). Worth noting for this clone: The target antigen is unknown.

PCR primers comprised 60 Vbeta and 13 Jbeta primers. Assay: immunoSEQ multiplex PCR; the TCRdb copy retains only in-frame clones and omits some. In the table there are some 200,000 clones, more than 65% of which are singletons. The rearrangement joins TRBV5-4 to TRBJ1-4; D gene ambiguous. Sequencing was carried out using PBMCs. The receptor comes from a man aged 45-60 years in good health and CMV-seronegative. CDR3 in amino acids: CASSLGPVEKLFF. As DNA, the CDR3 is TGTGCCAGCAGCTTGGGCCCGGTCGAAAAACTGTTTTTT.